Below, 30 T cell receptor beta chains from the same sample are listed, as sequenced in a study of shared clonotypes between healthy human individuals. The protocol was immunoSEQ multiplex PCR, while the TCRdb copy is restricted to in-frame clones and leaves out a portion. The data hold just over 2,000,000 clones, with 85% to 95% observed a single time. The sequencing sample was made of naive CD4+ T cells sorted from blood. Noted subset: CD45RA+ positively selected. The receptors were sampled from a young man in good health.

J is TRBJ2-5 and V is TRBV7-2; 12 nucleotides align to TRBD2. V dropped 3 bases and J dropped 5; count of bases not matched to a gene: 4. The CDR3 totals 15 residues. Germline CDR1 is SGHTA and CDR2 is FQGNSA. Here the CDR3 reads CASSFRLAGAETQYF. CDR3 bases: TGTGCCAGCAGCTTCAGACTAGCGGGAGCGGAGACCCAGTACTTC.

The rearrangement joins TRBV5-6 to TRBJ1-1; 9 bases are shared with TRBD1. This CDR3 is built from 13 residues. The germline gives CDR1 SGHDT, CDR2 YYEEEE. J was trimmed by 11 bases and V by 3 bases; bases with no gene match: 8. CDR3 amino acids: CASSSGDRVDAFF. CDR3 nucleotides: TGTGCCAGCAGCTCCGGGGACAGGGTTGACGCTTTCTTT. Variable domain in full (rest from reference TRBV5-6 and TRBJ1-1): DAGVTQSPTHLIKTRGQQVTLRCSPKSGHDTVSWYQQALGQGPQFIFQYYEEEERQRGNFPDRFSGHQFPNYSSELNVNALLLGDSALYLCASSSGDRVDAFFGQGTRLTVV.

V usage is TRBV25-1 and J usage is TRBJ2-6; no clear D gene. Deletions cut 3 bases from V and 0 bases from J, with 9 bases between. Germline V lookup: CDR1 MGHDK, CDR2 SYGVNS. The CDR3 is 16 amino acids. CDR3 DNA sequence: TGTGCCAGCAGTGACCGACTGCTCTCTGGGGCCAACGTCCTGACTTTC. Protein product: CASSDRLLSGANVLTF.

The V gene is TRBV6-5, the J gene TRBJ2-3; TRBD2 might be the D (5 bases). This CDR3 is built from 12 residues. Germline assignment: CDR1 MNHEY and CDR2 SVGAGI. V was cut by 7 bases and J by 14 bases, with 19 bases left in between. CDR3: CASKNGVGFSYF. The CDR3 nucleotides are TGTGCCAGCAAGAACGGGGTAGGGTTTTCGTATTTT.

The gene calls are TRBV10-3 and TRBJ2-2, with 7 bases matching TRBD2. With 11 bases clipped from V and 1 base from J, the junction kept 10 bases outside the gene matches. The CDR3 loop spans 15 amino acids. Germline loops: CDR1 ENHRY, CDR2 SYGVKD. The CDR3 DNA is TGTGCCTCCCGCGCGGTAGCGGGGAACACCGGGGAGCTGTTTTTT. Protein: CASRAVAGNTGELFF.

This clone is a singleton in its sample. This chain links TRBV19 with TRBJ1-2; D call uncertain. Trimming cost V 3 bases and J 7 bases, with 9 bases left between them. CDR1 is LNHDA and CDR2 is SQIVND in the germline V gene (reference sequence). This CDR3 has 12 amino acids. CDR3 nucleotides: TGTGCCAGTAGTATGGGAGGGTTTGGCTACACCTTC. This encodes CASSMGGFGYTF.

This chain uses TRBV28 with TRBJ1-5; 12 positions match TRBD1. This CDR3 contains 14 residues. Germline lookup yields CDR1 MDHEN and CDR2 SYDVKM. J lost 9 bases, V lost 3 bases, and 3 bases had no gene match. CDR3 loop: CASSLGQGAGPQHF. For the CDR3, the DNA is TGTGCCAGCAGTTTGGGACAGGGGGCAGGGCCCCAGCATTTT.

The chain is built from TRBV5-1 and TRBJ2-2; D gene uncertain. The CDR3 has 14 residues. Trimming cost V 5 bases and J 0 bases, with 8 bases left between them. Per germline, CDR1 SGHRS and CDR2 YFSETQ. The CDR3 bases are TGCGCCAGCAGAGATGCCGCGAACACCGGGGAGCTGTTTTTT. Translating it yields CASRDAANTGELFF.

CDR3 nucleotide sequence: TGCGCCAGCAGCCCCCTTATCCCCGGGGATACGCAGTATTTT. It specifies CASSPLIPGDTQYF. The V gene is TRBV4-1, the J gene TRBJ2-3; D is unclear. The germline V and J ends were trimmed by 4 bases and 6 bases, with 14 bases remaining between them. The CDR3 totals 14 residues. Germline CDR1 reads MGHRA; CDR2 reads YSYEKL.

The gene calls are TRBV4-3 and TRBJ2-3, with 14 bases matching TRBD2. Germline V CDR1 and CDR2: LGHNA, YSLEER. The CDR3 runs 21 residues. V lost 0 bases to trimming and J lost 4 bases; unmatched junction nucleotides: 15. The CDR3 is CASSQDWTSGRLNTGPDTQYF. The CDR3 DNA reads as TGCGCCAGCAGCCAAGATTGGACTAGCGGGAGGCTCAACACGGGGCCAGATACGCAGTATTTT.

V gene TRBV30 combines with J gene TRBJ1-2; D not resolved. V was trimmed by 4 bases and J by 3 bases, leaving 12 bases between them. There are 13 residues in the CDR3. Germline CDR1 GTSNPN, CDR2 SVGIG (reference sequence). CDR3 protein: CAWTPAGDYGYTF. The CDR3 DNA sequence: TGTGCCTGGACCCCGGCCGGTGACTATGGCTACACCTTC.

This chain uses TRBV7-6 with TRBJ1-4; D possibly corresponds to TRBD1 (5 bases). This CDR3 comprises 15 residues. V was trimmed by 2 bases and J by 8 bases, leaving 15 bases between them. Germline loops: CDR1 SGHVS, CDR2 FNYEAQ. The CDR3 nucleotides are TGTGCCAGCAGCTTACTCCAGGGCGAGGGGGAAAAACTGTTTTTT. Protein sequence: CASSLLQGEGEKLFF.

The CDR3 sequence: CASSPGQGGTQYF. The CDR3 DNA reads as TGTGCCAGCAGCCCCGGACAGGGTGGGACCCAGTACTTC. The rearrangement joins TRBV11-3 to TRBJ2-5, with 8 bases lining up with TRBD1. This CDR3 has 13 residues. The ends lost 5 bases at V and 7 bases at J; junction bases unmatched: 6. From germline, CDR1 is SGHNT and CDR2 YENEEA.

The chain is built from TRBV7-9 and TRBJ2-3, with a possible D match to TRBD1 (5 bases). CDR3 size: 14 residues. The V gene's germline CDR1 is SEHNR and CDR2 FQNEAQ (reference sequence). Trimming took 3 bases from V and 2 from J, leaving 9 bases between them. CDR3 nucleotides: TGTGCCAGCAGCTTCGACAGAAACACAGATACGCAGTATTTT. This encodes CASSFDRNTDTQYF.

In regard to this clone: The sample contains more than one DNA sequence encoding this CDR3. The chain links TRBV7-9 to TRBJ1-5; D not certain. V dropped 5 bases and J dropped 4 bases, with 6 bases sitting between them. Germline V CDR1 and CDR2: SEHNR, FQNEAQ (reference sequence). The CDR3 contains 12 residues. The CDR3, as DNA: TGTGCCAGCAGCCCTACGAATCAGCCCCAGCATTTT. It specifies CASSPTNQPQHF.

The J gene is TRBJ2-7, the V gene TRBV7-9; TRBD1 matches at 10 bases. Per germline, CDR1 SEHNR and CDR2 FQNEAQ (reference sequence). Trimming took 4 bases from V and 5 from J; bases not matched to a gene: 11. The length of the CDR3 is 16 residues. The CDR3 DNA reads as TGTGCCAGCAGCTACGCCTCACAAGGACAGGGGGACGAGCAGTACTTC. Amino acids: CASSYASQGQGDEQYF.

Concerning this clone itself: It may be a read error: a sequence one base away is much more abundant. The chain has TRBV7-8 and TRBJ2-2; 12 positions agree with TRBD2. CDR3 length equals 15 residues. Germline trimming cut 5 bases from V and 5 bases from J; bases unmatched to any gene: 3. Per germline, CDR1 SGHVS and CDR2 FQNEAQ. The CDR3 coding sequence is TGTGCCAGCAGCCTAGGGACTAGCGGGACCGGGGAGCTGTTTTTT. This encodes CASSLGTSGTGELFF.

The chain couples TRBV19 to TRBJ1-6; D might be TRBD1 (6 bases). Per the germline V gene, CDR1 is LNHDA and CDR2 is SQIVND (reference sequence). Trimming removed 3 bases from V and 7 bases from J, with 10 bases in between. This CDR3 region has 14 residues. The CDR3 coding sequence is TGTGCCAGTAGTATGGTGCAGGGGAATTCACCCCTCCACTTT. Its protein product is CASSMVQGNSPLHF.

This chain links TRBV6-5 with TRBJ1-1, with 8 bases fitting TRBD1. The CDR3 totals 14 residues. The ends lost 5 bases at V and 3 bases at J; junction bases unmatched: 5. Germline V gives CDR1 MNHEY, CDR2 SVGAGI. CDR3 bases: TGTGCCAGCAGTAACAGGGGGAGGTACACTGAAGCTTTCTTT. Translated, it gives CASSNRGRYTEAFF.

This CDR3 reads CASSPEPGTSASEQFF. The CDR3 DNA reads TGTGCCAGCAGCCCCGAGCCAGGGACTAGCGCCAGTGAGCAGTTCTTC. This chain links TRBV7-2 with TRBJ2-1; 10 bases are shared with TRBD2. The CDR3 is 16 amino acids. The trim removed 5 bases at V and 9 bases at J, leaving 13 bases unmatched. Germline assignment: CDR1 SGHTA and CDR2 FQGNSA.

The V and J genes are TRBV25-1 and TRBJ1-5, with 7 bases matching TRBD1. Losses at the gene ends were 7 bases for V and 0 bases for J; bases not matched to a gene: 6. CDR3 length: 15 residues. Germline-derived CDR1 and CDR2 are MGHDK and SYGVNS. CDR3 protein: CASTGDRPSNQPQHF. CDR3 in DNA: TGTGCCAGCACCGGGGACAGACCTAGCAATCAGCCCCAGCATTTT.

This chain connects TRBV7-9 to TRBJ2-5; 8 bases are a match to TRBD2. This CDR3 is 15 amino acids long. Germline V gives CDR1 SEHNR, CDR2 FQNEAQ (reference sequence). The J segment lost 5 bases and the V segment lost 3 bases, leaving 8 bases of the junction unmatched. In DNA form, the CDR3 reads TGTGCCAGCAGCTTGGGACTAGTTGAATCGGAGACCCAGTACTTC. Translating gives CASSLGLVESETQYF. Together with reference TRBV7-9 and TRBJ2-5, the CDR3 gives the full variable domain: DTGVSQNPRHKITKRGQNVTFRCDPISEHNRLYWYRQTLGQGPEFLTYFQNEAQLEKSRLLSDRFSAERPKGSFSTLEIQRTEQGDSAMYLCASSLGLVESETQYFGPGTRLLVL.

The chain links TRBV25-1 to TRBJ1-1; D possibly corresponds to TRBD1 (6 bases). V lost 6 bases to trimming and J lost 4 bases, with 24 bases between them. The CDR3 extends over 17 amino acids. Germline CDR1 reads MGHDK; CDR2 reads SYGVNS. The CDR3 region has the DNA TGTGCCAGCAGCCCACAGGGAGTCCGGTCGGTGTCCACTGAAGCTTTCTTT. Protein product: CASSPQGVRSVSTEAFF.

This clone was counted once. The V gene is TRBV5-6, the J gene TRBJ1-1; D possibly corresponds to TRBD1 (6 bases). CDR1 and CDR2 from the germline V gene are SGHDT and YYEEEE. The CDR3 spans 15 residues. Trimming stripped 3 bases from V and 2 bases from J, with 14 bases between. CDR3 nucleotides: TGTGCCAGCAGCTCGGTCGGAGGGGGAAACACTGAAGCTTTCTTT. As protein: CASSSVGGGNTEAFF.

The V gene is TRBV7-9, the J gene TRBJ1-4; 11 positions agree with TRBD1. CDR1 and CDR2 from the germline V gene are SEHNR and FQNEAQ (reference sequence). The CDR3 extends over 19 amino acids. Unmatched junction bases numbered 11, after V lost 1 base and J lost 4 bases. CDR3 bases: TGTGCCAGCAGCTTAGGTTCCCGGACAGGGGGCCTAGATAATGAAAAACTGTTTTTT. This gives the protein CASSLGSRTGGLDNEKLFF.

This clone is a singleton in its sample. The rearrangement joins TRBV5-1 to TRBJ2-7; tentatively, D is TRBD1 or TRBD2 (5 bases each). The V end was cut by 2 bases, the J end by 2 bases, with 11 bases between. The CDR3 spans 14 residues. Per the germline V gene, CDR1 is SGHRS and CDR2 is YFSETQ. The CDR3 protein is CASSFDVGAYEQYF. The CDR3 DNA is TGCGCCAGCAGCTTCGATGTGGGGGCCTACGAGCAGTACTTC.

The V gene is TRBV11-2, the J gene TRBJ1-2; 7 bases agree with TRBD1. Germline V lookup: CDR1 SGHAT, CDR2 FQNNGV. The trim removed 3 bases at V and 3 bases at J, leaving 4 bases unmatched. The CDR3 loop spans 14 amino acids. The CDR3 sequence is CASSLVTGDYGYTF. In DNA, the CDR3 is TGTGCCAGCAGCTTGGTAACAGGGGACTATGGCTACACCTTC. Full variable domain (remainder filled in from reference TRBV11-2 and TRBJ1-2): EAGVAQSPRYKIIEKRQSVAFWCNPISGHATLYWYQQILGQGPKLLIQFQNNGVVDDSQLPKDRFSAERLKGVDSTLKIQPAKLEDSAVYLCASSLVTGDYGYTFGSGTRLTVV.

The rearrangement joins TRBV11-3 to TRBJ1-2; D gene uncertain. Trimming removed 3 bases at V and 4 bases at J, with 9 bases between. Germline CDR1 reads SGHNT; CDR2 reads YENEEA. This CDR3 has 13 residues. The DNA of the CDR3 is TGTGCCAGCAGCTTGAGCAGATCCTATGGCTACACCTTC. Protein sequence: CASSLSRSYGYTF.

This chain connects TRBV10-3 to TRBJ1-2; D is undetermined. V was shortened by 3 bases and J by 5 bases, with 4 bases between the two germline ends. Germline values: CDR1 ENHRY, CDR2 SYGVKD. The CDR3 has 11 residues. CDR3 sequence: CAISERYGYTF. The CDR3 bases are TGTGCCATCAGTGAAAGATATGGCTACACCTTC.

The rearrangement links TRBV2 to TRBJ1-1, with TRBD1 matching over 8 bases. This CDR3 has 14 amino acids. J was trimmed by 0 bases and V by 5 bases; bases with no gene match: 2. Germline V gene data show CDR1 as SNHLY and CDR2 as FYNNEI. The CDR3 loop is CASSNRGLNTEAFF. CDR3 in DNA: TGTGCCAGCAGTAACAGGGGGTTGAACACTGAAGCTTTCTTT.